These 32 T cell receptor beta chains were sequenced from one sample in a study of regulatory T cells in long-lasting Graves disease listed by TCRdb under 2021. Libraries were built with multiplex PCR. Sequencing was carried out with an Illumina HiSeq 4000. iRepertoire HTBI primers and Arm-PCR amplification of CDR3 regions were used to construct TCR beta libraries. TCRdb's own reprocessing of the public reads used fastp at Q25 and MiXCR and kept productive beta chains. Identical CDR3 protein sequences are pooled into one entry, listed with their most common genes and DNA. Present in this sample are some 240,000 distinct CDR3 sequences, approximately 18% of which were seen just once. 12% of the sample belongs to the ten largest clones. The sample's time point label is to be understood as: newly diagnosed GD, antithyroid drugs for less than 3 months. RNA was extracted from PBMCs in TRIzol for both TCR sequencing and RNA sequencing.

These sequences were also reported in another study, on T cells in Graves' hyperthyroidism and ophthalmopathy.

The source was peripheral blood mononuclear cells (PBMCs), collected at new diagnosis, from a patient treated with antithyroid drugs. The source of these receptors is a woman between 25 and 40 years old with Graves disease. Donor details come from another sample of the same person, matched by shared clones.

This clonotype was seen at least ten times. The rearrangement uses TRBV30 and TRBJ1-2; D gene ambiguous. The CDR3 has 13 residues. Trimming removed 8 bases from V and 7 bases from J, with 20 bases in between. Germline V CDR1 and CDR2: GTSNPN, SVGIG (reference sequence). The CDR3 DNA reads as TGTGCCGAGAACAGTTTGACGGTGGGTGGCTACACCTTC. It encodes CAENSLTVGGYTF.

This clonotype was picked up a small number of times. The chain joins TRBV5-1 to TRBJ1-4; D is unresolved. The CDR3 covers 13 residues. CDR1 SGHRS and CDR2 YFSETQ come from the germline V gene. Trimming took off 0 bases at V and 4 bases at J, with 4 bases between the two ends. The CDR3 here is CASSLDLNEKLFF. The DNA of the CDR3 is TGCGCCAGCAGCTTGGATCTTAATGAAAAACTGTTTTTT.

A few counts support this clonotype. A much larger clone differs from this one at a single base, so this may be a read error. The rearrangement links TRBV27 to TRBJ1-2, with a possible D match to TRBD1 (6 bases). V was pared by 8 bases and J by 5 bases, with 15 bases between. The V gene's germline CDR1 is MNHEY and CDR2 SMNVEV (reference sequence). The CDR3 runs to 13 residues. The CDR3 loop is CASGRQVRYGYTF. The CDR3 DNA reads TGTGCCAGCGGCCGACAGGTTAGATATGGCTACACCTTC.

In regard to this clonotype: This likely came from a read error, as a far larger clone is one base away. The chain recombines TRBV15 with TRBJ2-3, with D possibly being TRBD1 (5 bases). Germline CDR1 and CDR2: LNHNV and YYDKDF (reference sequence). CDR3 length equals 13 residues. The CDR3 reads CASRVKGKDTRYF. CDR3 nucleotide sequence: TGTGCCTCCAGGGTCAAGGGGAAGGATACGCGGTATTTT.

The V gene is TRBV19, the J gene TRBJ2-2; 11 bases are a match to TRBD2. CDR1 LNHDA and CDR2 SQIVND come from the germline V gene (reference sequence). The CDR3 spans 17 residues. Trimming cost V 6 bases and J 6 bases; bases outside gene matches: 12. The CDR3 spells CASSLFRLAGGSGELFF. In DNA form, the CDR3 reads TGTGCCAGTAGCTTGTTTAGGCTAGCGGGAGGATCCGGGGAGCTGTTTTTT.

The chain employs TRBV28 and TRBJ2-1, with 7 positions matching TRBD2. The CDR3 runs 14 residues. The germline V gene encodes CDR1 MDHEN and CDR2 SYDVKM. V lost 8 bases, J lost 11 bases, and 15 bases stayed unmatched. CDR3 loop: CASGGGHGNTQQFF. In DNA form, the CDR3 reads TGTGCCAGCGGGGGGGGTCACGGTAACACTCAGCAGTTCTTC.

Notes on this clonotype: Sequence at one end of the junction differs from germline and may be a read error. CDR3 residues: CASSSLGRNTEVFF. CDR3 nucleotide sequence: TGTGCCAGCAGCTCACTGGGGAGGAACACTGAAGTTTTCTTT. The rearrangement joins TRBV7-3 to TRBJ1-1, with no clear D. The CDR3 runs to 14 residues. CDR1 SGHTA and CDR2 FQGTGA come from the germline V gene.

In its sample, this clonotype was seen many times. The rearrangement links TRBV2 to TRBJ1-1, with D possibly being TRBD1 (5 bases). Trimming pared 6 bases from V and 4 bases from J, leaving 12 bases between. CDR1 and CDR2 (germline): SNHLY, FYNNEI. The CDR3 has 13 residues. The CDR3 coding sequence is TGTGCCAGCAGGGCTGATGGGGGCACTGAAGCTTTCTTT. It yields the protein CASRADGGTEAFF.

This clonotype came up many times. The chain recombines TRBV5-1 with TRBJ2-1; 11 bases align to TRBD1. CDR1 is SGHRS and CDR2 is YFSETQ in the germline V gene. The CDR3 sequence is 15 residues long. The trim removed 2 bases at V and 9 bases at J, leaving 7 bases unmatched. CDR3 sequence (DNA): TGCGCCAGCAGCTTACCCGGGACAGGGGGGAGTGAGCAGTTCTTC. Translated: CASSLPGTGGSEQFF.

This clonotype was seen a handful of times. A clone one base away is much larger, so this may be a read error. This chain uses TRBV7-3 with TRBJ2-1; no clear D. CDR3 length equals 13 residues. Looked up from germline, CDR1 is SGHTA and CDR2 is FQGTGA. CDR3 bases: TGTGCCAGCAGCTCCGAGTCAGGCAATGAGCAGCTCTTC. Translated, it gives CASSSESGNEQLF.

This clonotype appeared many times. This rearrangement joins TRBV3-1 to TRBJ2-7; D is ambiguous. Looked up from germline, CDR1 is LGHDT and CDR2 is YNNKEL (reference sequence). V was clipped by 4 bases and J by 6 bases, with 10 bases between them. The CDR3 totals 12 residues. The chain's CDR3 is CASSPAQREQYF. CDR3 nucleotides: TGTGCCAGCAGCCCGGCGCAGCGCGAGCAGTACTTC.

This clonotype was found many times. The CDR3 DNA follows: TGTGCCAGCAGCTCCCGACGGATACTCTCTGGAAACACCATATATTTT. Translated: CASSSRRILSGNTIYF. The J gene is TRBJ1-3, the V gene TRBV11-3; D gene uncertain. Germline lookup yields CDR1 SGHNT and CDR2 YENEEA. The CDR3 covers 16 residues. Trimming removed 4 bases at V and 0 bases at J, with 13 bases between.

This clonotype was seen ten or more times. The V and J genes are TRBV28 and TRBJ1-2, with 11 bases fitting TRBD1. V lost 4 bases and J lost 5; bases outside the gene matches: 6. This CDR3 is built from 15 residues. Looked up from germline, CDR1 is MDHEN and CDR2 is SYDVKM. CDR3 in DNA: TGTGCCAGCAGTTCCGGGACAGGGGGGCGATATGGCTACACCTTC. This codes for CASSSGTGGRYGYTF.

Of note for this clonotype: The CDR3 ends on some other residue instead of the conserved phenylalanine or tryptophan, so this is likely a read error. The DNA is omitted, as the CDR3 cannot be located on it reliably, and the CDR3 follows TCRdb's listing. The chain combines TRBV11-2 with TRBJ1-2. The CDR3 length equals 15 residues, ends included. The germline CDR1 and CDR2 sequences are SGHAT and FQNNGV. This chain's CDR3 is CASSQRDFRKYGFTV.

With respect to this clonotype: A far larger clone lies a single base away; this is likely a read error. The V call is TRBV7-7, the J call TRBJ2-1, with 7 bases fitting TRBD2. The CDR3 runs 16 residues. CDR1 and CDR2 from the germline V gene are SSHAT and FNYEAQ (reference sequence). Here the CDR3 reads CASSLGSGMAGETQFF. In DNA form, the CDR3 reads TGTGCTAGCAGCTTAGGGAGCGGGATGGCGGGGGAGACCCAGTTCTTC.

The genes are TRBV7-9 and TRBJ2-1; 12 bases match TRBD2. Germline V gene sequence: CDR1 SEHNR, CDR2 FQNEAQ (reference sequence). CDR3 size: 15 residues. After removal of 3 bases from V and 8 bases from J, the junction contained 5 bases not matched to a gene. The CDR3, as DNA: TGTGCCAGCAGCTTGGAGCTAGCGGGAGGGGATGAGCAGTTCTTC. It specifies CASSLELAGGDEQFF.

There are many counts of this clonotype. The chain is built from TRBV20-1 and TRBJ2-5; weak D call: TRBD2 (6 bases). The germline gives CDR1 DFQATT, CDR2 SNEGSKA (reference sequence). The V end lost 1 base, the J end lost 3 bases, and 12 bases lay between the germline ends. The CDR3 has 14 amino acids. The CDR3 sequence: CSARAGTRKETQYF. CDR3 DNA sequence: TGCAGTGCTAGAGCCGGGACTCGTAAAGAGACCCAGTACTTC.

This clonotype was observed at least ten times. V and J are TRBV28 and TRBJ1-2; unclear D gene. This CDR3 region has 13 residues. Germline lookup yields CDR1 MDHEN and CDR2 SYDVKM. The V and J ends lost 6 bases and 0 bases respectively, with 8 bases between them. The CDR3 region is CASSPRANYGYTF. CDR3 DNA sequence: TGTGCCAGCAGCCCCAGAGCTAACTATGGCTACACCTTC.

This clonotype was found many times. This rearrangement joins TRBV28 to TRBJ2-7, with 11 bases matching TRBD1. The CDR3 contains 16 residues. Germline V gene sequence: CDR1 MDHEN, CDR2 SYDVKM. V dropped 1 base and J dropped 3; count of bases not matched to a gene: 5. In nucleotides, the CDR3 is TGTGCCAGCAGTTTATTGGACAGGGGGCCTTTCTACGAGCAGTACTTC. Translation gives CASSLLDRGPFYEQYF.

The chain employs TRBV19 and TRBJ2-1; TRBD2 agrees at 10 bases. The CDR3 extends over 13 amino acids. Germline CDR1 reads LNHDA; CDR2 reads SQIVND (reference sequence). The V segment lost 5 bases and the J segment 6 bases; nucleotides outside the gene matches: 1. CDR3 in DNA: TGTGCCAGTAGTTGGACTAGCGGCAATGAGCAGTTCTTC. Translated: CASSWTSGNEQFF.

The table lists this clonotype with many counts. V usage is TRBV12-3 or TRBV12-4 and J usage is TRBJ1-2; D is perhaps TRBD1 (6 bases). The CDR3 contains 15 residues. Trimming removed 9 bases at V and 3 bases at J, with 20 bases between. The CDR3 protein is CASSGTPPRDYGYTF. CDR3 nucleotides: TGTGCCAGTTCGGGGACACCTCCCCGGGACTATGGCTACACCTTC.

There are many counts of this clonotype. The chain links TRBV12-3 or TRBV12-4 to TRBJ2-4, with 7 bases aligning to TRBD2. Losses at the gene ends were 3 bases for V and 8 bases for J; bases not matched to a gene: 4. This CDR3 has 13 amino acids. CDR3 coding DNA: TGTGCCAGCAGTTTTGGAGGACTAGACATTCAGTACTTC. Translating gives CASSFGGLDIQYF.

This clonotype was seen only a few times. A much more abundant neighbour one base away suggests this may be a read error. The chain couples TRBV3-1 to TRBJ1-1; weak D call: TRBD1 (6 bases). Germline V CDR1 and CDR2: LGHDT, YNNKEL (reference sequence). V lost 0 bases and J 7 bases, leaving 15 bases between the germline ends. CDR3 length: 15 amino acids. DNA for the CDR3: TGTGCCAGCAGCCAAGATTTCGGGGGCGGGATTGAAGCTTTCTTT. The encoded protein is CASSQDFGGGIEAFF.

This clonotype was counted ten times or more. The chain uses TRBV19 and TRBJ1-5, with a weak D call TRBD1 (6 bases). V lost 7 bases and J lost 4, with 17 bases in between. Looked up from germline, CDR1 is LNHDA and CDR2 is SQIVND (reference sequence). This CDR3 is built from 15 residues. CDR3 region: CASIPTGAGNQPQHF. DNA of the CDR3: TGTGCCAGTATACCAACGGGGGCCGGAAATCAGCCCCAGCATTTT.

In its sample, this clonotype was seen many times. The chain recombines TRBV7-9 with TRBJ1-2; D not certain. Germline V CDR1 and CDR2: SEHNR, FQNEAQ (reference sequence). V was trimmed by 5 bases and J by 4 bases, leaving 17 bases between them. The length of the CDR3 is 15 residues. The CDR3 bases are TGTGCCAGCAGCCCCCCCGTCGTAGATGGCTATGGCTACACCTTC. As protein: CASSPPVVDGYGYTF.

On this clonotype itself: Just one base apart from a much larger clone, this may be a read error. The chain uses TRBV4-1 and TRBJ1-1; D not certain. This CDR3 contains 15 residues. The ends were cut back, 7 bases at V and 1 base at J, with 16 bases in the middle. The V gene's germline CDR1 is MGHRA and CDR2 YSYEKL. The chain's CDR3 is CASILRSWGNTEAFF. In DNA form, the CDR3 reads TGCGCCAGCATCCTAAGATCCTGGGGGAACACTGAAGCTTTCTTT.

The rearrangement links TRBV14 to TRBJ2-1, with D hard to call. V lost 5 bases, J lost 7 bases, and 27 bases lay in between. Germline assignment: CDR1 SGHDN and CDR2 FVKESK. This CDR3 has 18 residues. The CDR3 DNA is TGTGCCAGCAGCTCAATCAAATCGAGACCTGGTGGGAAGAATGAGCAGTTCTTC. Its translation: CASSSIKSRPGGKNEQFF.

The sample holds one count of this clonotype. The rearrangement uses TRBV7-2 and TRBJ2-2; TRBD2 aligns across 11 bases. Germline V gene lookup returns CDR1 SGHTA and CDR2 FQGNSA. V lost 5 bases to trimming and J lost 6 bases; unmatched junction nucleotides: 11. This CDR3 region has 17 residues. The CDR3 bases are TGTGCCAGCAGCCCGCGAACCGGGACTAGCGGAGCCGGGGAGCTGTTTTTT. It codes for CASSPRTGTSGAGELFF. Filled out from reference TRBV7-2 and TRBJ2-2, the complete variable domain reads GAGVSQSPSNKVTEKGKDVELRCDPISGHTALYWYRQSLGQGLEFLIYFQGNSAPDKSGLPSDRFSAERTGGSVSTLTIQRTQQEDSAVYLCASSPRTGTSGAGELFFGEGSRLTVL.

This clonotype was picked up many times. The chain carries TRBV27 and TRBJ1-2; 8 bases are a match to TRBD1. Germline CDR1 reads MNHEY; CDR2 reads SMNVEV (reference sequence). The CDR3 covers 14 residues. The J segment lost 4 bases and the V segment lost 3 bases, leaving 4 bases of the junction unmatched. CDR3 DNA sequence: TGTGCCAGCAGTTTTCAGGGGGCCGTCTATGGCTACACCTTC. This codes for CASSFQGAVYGYTF.

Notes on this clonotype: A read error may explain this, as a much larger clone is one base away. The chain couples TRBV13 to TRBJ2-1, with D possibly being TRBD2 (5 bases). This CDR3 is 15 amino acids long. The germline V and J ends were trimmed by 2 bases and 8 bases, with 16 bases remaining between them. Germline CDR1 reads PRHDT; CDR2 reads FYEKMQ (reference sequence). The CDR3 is CASSLMTPGIDEQFF. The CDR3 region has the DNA TGTGCCAGCAGCTTAATGACCCCGGGAATCGATGAGCAGTTCTTC. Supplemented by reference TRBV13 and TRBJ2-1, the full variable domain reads AAGVIQSPRHLIKEKRETATLKCYPIPRHDTVYWYQQGPGQDPQFLISFYEKMQSDKGSIPDRFSAQQFSDYHSELNMSSLELGDSALYFCASSLMTPGIDEQFFGPGTRLTVL.

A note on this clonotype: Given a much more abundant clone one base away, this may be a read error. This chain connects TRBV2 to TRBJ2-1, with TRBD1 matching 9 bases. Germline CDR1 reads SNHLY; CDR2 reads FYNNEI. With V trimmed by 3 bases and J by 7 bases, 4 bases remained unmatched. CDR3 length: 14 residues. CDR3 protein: CASSEPDRGNEQFF. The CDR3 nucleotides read TGTGCCAGCAGTGAGCCGGACAGGGGTAATGAGCAGTTCTTC.

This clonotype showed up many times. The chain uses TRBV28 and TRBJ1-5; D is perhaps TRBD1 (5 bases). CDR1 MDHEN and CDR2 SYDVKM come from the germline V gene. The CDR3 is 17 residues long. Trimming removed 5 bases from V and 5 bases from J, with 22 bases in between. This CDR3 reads CASSLSGPDRNHQPQHF. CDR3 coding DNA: TGTGCCAGCAGTCTCTCCGGGCCCGACAGAAACCATCAGCCCCAGCATTTT. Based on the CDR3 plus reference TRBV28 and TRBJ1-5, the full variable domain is DVKVTQSSRYLVKRTGEKVFLECVQDMDHENMFWYRQDPGLGLRLIYFSYDVKMKEKGDIPEGYSVSREKKERFSLILESASTNQTSMYLCASSLSGPDRNHQPQHFGDGTRLSIL.